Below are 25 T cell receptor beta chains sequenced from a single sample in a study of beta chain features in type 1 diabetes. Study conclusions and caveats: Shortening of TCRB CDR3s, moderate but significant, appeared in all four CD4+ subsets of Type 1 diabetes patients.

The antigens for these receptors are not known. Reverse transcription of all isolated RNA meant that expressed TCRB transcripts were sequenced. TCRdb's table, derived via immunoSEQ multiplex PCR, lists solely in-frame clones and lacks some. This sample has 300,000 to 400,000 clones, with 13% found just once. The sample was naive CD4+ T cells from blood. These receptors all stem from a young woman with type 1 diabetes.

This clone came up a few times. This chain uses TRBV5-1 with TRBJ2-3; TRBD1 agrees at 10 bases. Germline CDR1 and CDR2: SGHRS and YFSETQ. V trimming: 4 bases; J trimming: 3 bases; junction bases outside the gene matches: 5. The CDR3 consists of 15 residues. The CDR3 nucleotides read TGCGCCAGCAGCCCCCGGGACAGGGGAACAGATACGCAGTATTTT. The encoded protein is CASSPRDRGTDTQYF. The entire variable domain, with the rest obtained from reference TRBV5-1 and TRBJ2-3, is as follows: KAGVTQTPRYLIKTRGQQVTLSCSPISGHRSVSWYQQTPGQGLQFLFEYFSETQRNKGNFPGRFSGRQFSNSRSEMNVSTLELGDSALYLCASSPRDRGTDTQYFGPGTRLTVL.

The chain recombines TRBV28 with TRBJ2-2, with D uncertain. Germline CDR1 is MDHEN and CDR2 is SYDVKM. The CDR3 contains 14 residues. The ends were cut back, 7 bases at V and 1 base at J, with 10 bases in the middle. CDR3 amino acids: CASTTFGNTGELFF. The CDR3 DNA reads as TGTGCCAGCACCACATTTGGGAACACCGGGGAGCTGTTTTTT.

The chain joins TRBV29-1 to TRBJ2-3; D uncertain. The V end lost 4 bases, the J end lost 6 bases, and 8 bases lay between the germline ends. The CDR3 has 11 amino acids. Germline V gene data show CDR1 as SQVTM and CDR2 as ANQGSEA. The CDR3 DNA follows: TGCAGCGTTGTCCGAGCGGATACGCAGTATTTT. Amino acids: CSVVRADTQYF.

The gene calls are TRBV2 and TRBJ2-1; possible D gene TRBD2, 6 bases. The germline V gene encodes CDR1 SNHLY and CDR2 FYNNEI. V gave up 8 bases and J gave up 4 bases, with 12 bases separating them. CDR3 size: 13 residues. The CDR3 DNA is TGTGCCAGCGGGGCGGAGGGGTACAATGAGCAGTTCTTC. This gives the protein CASGAEGYNEQFF.

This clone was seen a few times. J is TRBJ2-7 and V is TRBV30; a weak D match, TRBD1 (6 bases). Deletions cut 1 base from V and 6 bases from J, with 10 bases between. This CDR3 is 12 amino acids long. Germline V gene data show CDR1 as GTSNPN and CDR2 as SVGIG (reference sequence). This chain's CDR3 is CAWSEGGREQYV. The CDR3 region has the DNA TGTGCCTGGAGTGAAGGGGGACGCGAGCAGTACGTC.

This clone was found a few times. The CDR3 reads CASSLDRITEAFF. The CDR3 nucleotides read TGTGCCAGTAGTTTGGACAGGATTACTGAAGCTTTCTTT. The genes are TRBV19 and TRBJ1-1; 7 bases are shared with TRBD1. Germline V lookup: CDR1 LNHDA, CDR2 SQIVND (reference sequence). V was pared by 5 bases and J by 5 bases, with 5 bases of the junction left unmatched. The CDR3 has 13 amino acids.

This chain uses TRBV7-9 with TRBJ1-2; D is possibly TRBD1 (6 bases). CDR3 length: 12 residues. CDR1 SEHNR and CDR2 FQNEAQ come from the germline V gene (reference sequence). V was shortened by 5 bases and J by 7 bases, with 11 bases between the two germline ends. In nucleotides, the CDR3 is TGTGCCAGCAGCCTACAGGGTGGTGGCTACACCTTC. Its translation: CASSLQGGGYTF.

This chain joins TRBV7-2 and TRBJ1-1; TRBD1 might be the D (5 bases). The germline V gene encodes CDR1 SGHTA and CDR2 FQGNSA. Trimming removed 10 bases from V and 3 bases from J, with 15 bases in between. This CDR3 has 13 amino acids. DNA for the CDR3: TGTGCCACCGCTGCTGGGGCCGACACTGAAGCTTTCTTT. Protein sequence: CATAAGADTEAFF. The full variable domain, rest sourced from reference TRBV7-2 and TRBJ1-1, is GAGVSQSPSNKVTEKGKDVELRCDPISGHTALYWYRQSLGQGLEFLIYFQGNSAPDKSGLPSDRFSAERTGGSVSTLTIQRTQQEDSAVYLCATAAGADTEAFFGQGTRLTVV.

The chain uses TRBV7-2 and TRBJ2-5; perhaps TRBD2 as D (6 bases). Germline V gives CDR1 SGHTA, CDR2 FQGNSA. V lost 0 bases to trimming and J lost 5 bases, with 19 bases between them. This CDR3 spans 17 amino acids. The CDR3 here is CASSLAYRLVRTETQYF. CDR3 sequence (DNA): TGTGCCAGCAGCTTAGCCTACCGACTAGTAAGAACGGAGACCCAGTACTTC. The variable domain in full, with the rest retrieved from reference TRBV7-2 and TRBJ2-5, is GAGVSQSPSNKVTEKGKDVELRCDPISGHTALYWYRQSLGQGLEFLIYFQGNSAPDKSGLPSDRFSAERTGGSVSTLTIQRTQQEDSAVYLCASSLAYRLVRTETQYFGPGTRLLVL.

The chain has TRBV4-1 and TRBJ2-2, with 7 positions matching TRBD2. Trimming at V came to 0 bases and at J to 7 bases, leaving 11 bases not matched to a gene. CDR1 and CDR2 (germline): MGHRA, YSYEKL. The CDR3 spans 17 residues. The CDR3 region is CASSQESGREWGGELFF. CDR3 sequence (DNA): TGCGCCAGCAGCCAAGAATCGGGGCGGGAGTGGGGCGGGGAGCTGTTTTTT.

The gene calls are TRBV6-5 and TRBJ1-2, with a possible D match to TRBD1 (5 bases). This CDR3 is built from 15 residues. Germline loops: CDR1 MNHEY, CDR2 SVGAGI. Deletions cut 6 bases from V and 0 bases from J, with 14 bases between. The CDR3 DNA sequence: TGTGCCAGCAGGCAAACCTCCAGGGCTAACTATGGCTACACCTTC. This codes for CASRQTSRANYGYTF.

For the CDR3, the DNA is TGTGCCAGTAGGACCAGGGGGGTCGGGGAGCTGTTTTTT. Translation gives CASRTRGVGELFF. This chain joins TRBV19 and TRBJ2-2, with D maybe TRBD1 (7 bases). The germline V gene has CDR1 LNHDA and CDR2 SQIVND (reference sequence). V lost 6 bases, J lost 7 bases, and 12 bases lay in between. This CDR3 comprises 13 residues.

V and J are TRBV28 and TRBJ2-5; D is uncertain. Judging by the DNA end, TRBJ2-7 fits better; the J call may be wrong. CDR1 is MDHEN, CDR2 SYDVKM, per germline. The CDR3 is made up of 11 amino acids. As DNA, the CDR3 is TGTGCCAGCAGTTTAATGTACGAGCAGTACTTC. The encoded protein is CASSLMYEQYF.

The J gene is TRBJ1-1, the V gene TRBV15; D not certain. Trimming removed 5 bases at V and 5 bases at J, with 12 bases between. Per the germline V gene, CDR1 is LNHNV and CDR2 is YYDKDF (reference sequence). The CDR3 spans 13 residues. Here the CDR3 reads CATSEGKRTEAFF. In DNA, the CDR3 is TGTGCCACCAGCGAGGGAAAGAGGACTGAAGCTTTCTTT. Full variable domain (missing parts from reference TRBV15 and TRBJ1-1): DAMVIQNPRYQVTQFGKPVTLSCSQTLNHNVMYWYQQKSSQAPKLLFHYYDKDFNNEADTPDNFQSRRPNTSFCFLDIRSPGLGDTAMYLCATSEGKRTEAFFGQGTRLTVV.

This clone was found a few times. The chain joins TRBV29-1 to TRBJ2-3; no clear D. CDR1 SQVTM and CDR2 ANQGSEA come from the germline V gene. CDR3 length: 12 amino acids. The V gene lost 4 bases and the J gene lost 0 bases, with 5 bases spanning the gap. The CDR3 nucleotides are TGCAGCGTTGCGGTGAGCACAGATACGCAGTATTTT. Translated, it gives CSVAVSTDTQYF.

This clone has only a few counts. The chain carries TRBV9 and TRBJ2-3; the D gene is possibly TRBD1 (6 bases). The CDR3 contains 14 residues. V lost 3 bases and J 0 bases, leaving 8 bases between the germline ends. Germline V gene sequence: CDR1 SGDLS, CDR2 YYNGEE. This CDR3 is CASSATGSTDTQYF. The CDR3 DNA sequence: TGTGCCAGCAGCGCCACAGGGAGCACAGATACGCAGTATTTT.

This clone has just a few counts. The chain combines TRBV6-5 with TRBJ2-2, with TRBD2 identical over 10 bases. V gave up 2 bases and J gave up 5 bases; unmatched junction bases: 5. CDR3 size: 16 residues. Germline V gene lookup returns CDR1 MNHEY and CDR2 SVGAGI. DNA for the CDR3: TGTGCCAGCAGTTACCTAGCGGGAGTGGGGACCGGGGAGCTGTTTTTT. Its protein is CASSYLAGVGTGELFF.

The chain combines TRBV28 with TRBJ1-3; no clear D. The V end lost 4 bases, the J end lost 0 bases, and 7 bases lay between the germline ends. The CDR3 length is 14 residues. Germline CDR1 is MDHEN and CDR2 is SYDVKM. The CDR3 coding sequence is TGTGCCAGCAGTTCGCCCAGCTCTGGAAACACCATATATTTT. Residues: CASSSPSSGNTIYF.

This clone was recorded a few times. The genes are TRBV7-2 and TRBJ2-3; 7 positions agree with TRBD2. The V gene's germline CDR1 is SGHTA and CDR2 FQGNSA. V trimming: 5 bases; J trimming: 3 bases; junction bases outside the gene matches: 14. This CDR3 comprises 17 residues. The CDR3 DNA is TGTGCCAGCAGCCCTACGCCTAGCGGTAGGAGGACAGATACGCAGTATTTT. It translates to CASSPTPSGRRTDTQYF.

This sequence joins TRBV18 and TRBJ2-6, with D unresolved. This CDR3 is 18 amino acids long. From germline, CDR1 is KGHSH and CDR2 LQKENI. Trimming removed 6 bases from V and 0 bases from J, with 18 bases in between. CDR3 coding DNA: TGTGCCAGCTCCCCATTCCGAACAGCCCGCTCTGGGGCCAACGTCCTGACTTTC. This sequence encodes CASSPFRTARSGANVLTF.

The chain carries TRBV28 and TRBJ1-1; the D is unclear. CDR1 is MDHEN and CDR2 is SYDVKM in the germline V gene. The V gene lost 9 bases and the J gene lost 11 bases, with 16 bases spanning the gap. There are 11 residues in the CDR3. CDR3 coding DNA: TGTGCCAGTACCGATTTAAGCTGGGCTTTCTTT. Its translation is CASTDLSWAFF.

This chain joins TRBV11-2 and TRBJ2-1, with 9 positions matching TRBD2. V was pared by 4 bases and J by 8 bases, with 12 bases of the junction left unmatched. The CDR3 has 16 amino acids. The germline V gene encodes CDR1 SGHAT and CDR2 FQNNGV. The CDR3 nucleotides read TGTGCCAGCAGCTCAATACCACGTAGCGGGAGCGATGAGCAGTTCTTC. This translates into CASSSIPRSGSDEQFF. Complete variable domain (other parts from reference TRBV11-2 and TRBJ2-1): EAGVAQSPRYKIIEKRQSVAFWCNPISGHATLYWYQQILGQGPKLLIQFQNNGVVDDSQLPKDRFSAERLKGVDSTLKIQPAKLEDSAVYLCASSSIPRSGSDEQFFGPGTRLTVL.

The chain's CDR3 is CATLRSSSSYEQYF. CDR3 sequence (DNA): TGTGCCACCTTAAGGTCTAGCAGTTCCTACGAGCAGTACTTC. The rearrangement links TRBV10-3 to TRBJ2-7, with D tentatively TRBD2 (5 bases). The CDR3 extends over 14 amino acids. Germline V gene data show CDR1 as ENHRY and CDR2 as SYGVKD. V gave up 10 bases and J gave up 1 base, with 17 bases separating them.

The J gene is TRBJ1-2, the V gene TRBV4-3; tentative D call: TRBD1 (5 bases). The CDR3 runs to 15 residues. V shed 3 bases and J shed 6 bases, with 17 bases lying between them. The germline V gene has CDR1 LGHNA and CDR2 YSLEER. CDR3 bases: TGCGCCAGCAGCCACCAATTGGGGGGGGACGATGGCTACACCTTC. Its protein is CASSHQLGGDDGYTF.

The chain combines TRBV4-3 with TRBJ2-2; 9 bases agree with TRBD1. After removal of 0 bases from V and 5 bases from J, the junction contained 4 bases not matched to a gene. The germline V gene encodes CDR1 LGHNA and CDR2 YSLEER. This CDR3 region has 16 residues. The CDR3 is CASSQEQGAGTGELFF. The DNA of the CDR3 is TGCGCCAGCAGCCAAGAACAGGGGGCTGGTACCGGGGAGCTGTTTTTT.